This paragraph reports one T cell receptor beta chain. What it binds is not known. The sample is drawn from a study of blood T cells in healthy people across ages. Study-level results: Diversity of TCR beta per million T cells declined in a roughly linear way with age.

V was pared by 0 bases and J by 4 bases, with 10 bases between. Germline CDR1 SGHDT, CDR2 YYEEEE. This CDR3 has 14 residues. Per sample, at least 6 micrograms of total RNA were extracted. Primers used in a second PCR of roughly 6 to 12 cycles were a sample-barcoded 5' primer and a J-beta primer mix. Carrying 12 random nucleotides, a template-switch adaptor labeled each individual cDNA molecule. TCRdb ran MiXCR on the 5' RACE reads and lists one entry per CDR3 protein. The profile covers about a million distinct CDR3 sequences, with 45% to 60% appearing a single time and about a fifth taken by the ten largest.

The V call is TRBV5-6, the J call TRBJ2-5, with D uncertain. The source is a woman in her sixties or seventies in good health. Sequenced material: blood. The CDR3 reads CASSLGASRETQYF. CDR3 sequence (DNA): TGTGCCAGCAGCTTGGGAGCCAGCCGAGAGACCCAGTACTTC. Looking up the rest from reference TRBV5-6 and TRBJ2-5 gives the full variable domain: DAGVTQSPTHLIKTRGQQVTLRCSPKSGHDTVSWYQQALGQGPQFIFQYYEEEERQRGNFPDRFSGHQFPNYSSELNVNALLLGDSALYLCASSLGASRETQYFGPGTRLLVL.